Each of the 31 T cell receptor beta chains below was sequenced from the same sample in a study of blood T cell repertoires in COVID-19. Libraries were prepared by immunoSEQ multiplex PCR; TCRdb keeps only in-frame clonotypes and omits some of them. Of 110,000 to 150,000 clones detected, about four fifths appear once; the ten largest clones hold approximately 8%. The sample comprised peripheral blood. These receptors all stem from a human donor in a cohort sampled during active COVID-19.

This clone was picked up one time. The rearrangement links TRBV7-9 to TRBJ1-1, with D possibly TRBD1 on 5 matching bases. Trimming left V 2 bases short and J 6 bases short, with 16 bases between. The germline V gene encodes CDR1 SEHNR and CDR2 FQNEAQ (reference sequence). The CDR3 has 15 amino acids. CDR3 DNA sequence: TGTGCCAGCAGCTTACCTCTGGGGCCTCCCCCTGAAGCTTTCTTT. Protein product: CASSLPLGPPPEAFF.

The V call is TRBV5-5, the J call TRBJ1-1, with D maybe TRBD1 (6 bases). Germline V gene lookup returns CDR1 SGHKS and CDR2 YYEKEE (reference sequence). The V and J ends lost 0 bases and 6 bases respectively, with 9 bases between them. The CDR3 has 13 amino acids. Here the CDR3 DNA reads TGTGCCAGCAGCTTGGGTTGGGGGCCTGAAGCTTTCTTT. Protein: CASSLGWGPEAFF.

This chain connects TRBV14 to TRBJ2-7; TRBD1 might be the D (6 bases). The CDR3 has 15 residues. Trimming pared 0 bases from V and 3 bases from J, leaving 12 bases between. CDR1 SGHDN and CDR2 FVKESK come from the germline V gene. CDR3 nucleotide sequence: TGTGCCAGCAGCCAAGATAGGGAACAGGGCTACGAGCAGTACTTC. Its protein is CASSQDREQGYEQYF.

The chain links TRBV9 to TRBJ2-3; 9 bases are shared with TRBD2. The J segment lost 4 bases and the V segment lost 0 bases, leaving 12 bases of the junction unmatched. This CDR3 is built from 18 residues. Germline assignment: CDR1 SGDLS and CDR2 YYNGEE. The CDR3 is CASSVGRSSGEIPDTQYF. CDR3 DNA sequence: TGTGCCAGCAGCGTAGGACGGTCTAGCGGGGAGATCCCAGATACGCAGTATTTT.

The genes are TRBV24-1 and TRBJ2-2, with TRBD2 matching 8 bases. V was clipped by 12 bases and J by 7 bases; unmatched bases: 9. This CDR3 is 13 amino acids long. The germline CDR1 and CDR2 sequences are KGHDR and SFDVKD. CDR3 coding DNA: TGTGCCTCAAAGCGGGGGAGCGGCGGGGAGCTGTTTTTT. Translated, it gives CASKRGSGGELFF.

The chain joins TRBV5-1 to TRBJ2-4, with 8 bases that match TRBD1. The CDR3 length is 19 residues. Germline V lookup: CDR1 SGHRS, CDR2 YFSETQ. V dropped 0 bases and J dropped 3; count of bases not matched to a gene: 14. The DNA for the CDR3 is TGCGCCAGCAGCTTGGAATTTCGGCAGGGGGCGCTGGGCAAAAACATTCAGTACTTC. Its translation: CASSLEFRQGALGKNIQYF.

The chain links TRBV5-1 to TRBJ2-1; 7 positions match TRBD1. The germline V gene has CDR1 SGHRS and CDR2 YFSETQ. The junction had 6 bases not matched to a gene; V was cut back by 4 bases and J by 5 bases. CDR3 size: 14 residues. CDR3 bases: TGCGCCAGCAGCCCTGGGACAGCTAACAATGAGCAGTTCTTC. It is translated as CASSPGTANNEQFF.

The rearrangement uses TRBV5-4 and TRBJ2-3, with TRBD1 identical over 7 bases. Per the germline V gene, CDR1 is SGHNT and CDR2 is YYREEE (reference sequence). V shed 6 bases, J shed 1 base, and the junction held 14 bases outside the gene matches. The length of the CDR3 is 17 residues. CDR3 in amino acids: CASIPWTGNGRTDTQYF. In DNA form, the CDR3 reads TGTGCCAGCATACCATGGACAGGCAACGGACGCACAGATACGCAGTATTTT.

The rearrangement joins TRBV3-1 (or the pseudogene TRBV3-2) to TRBJ2-7; TRBD2 aligns across 12 bases. With 1 base clipped from V and 9 bases from J, the junction kept 10 bases outside the gene matches. The CDR3 runs to 16 residues. Per germline, CDR1 LGHDT and CDR2 YNNKEL (reference sequence). The CDR3 spells CASSQGVLAGGNLQYF. The CDR3 DNA follows: TGTGCCAGCAGCCAAGGAGTACTAGCGGGGGGCAATTTGCAGTACTTC.

V and J are TRBV7-9 and TRBJ1-1, with a possible D match to TRBD1 (5 bases). CDR3 length equals 14 residues. The germline V and J ends were trimmed by 3 bases and 4 bases, with 12 bases remaining between them. The germline V gene encodes CDR1 SEHNR and CDR2 FQNEAQ (reference sequence). The DNA for the CDR3 is TGTGCCAGCAGCTTCTCTGGCAGGGCCACTGAAGCTTTCTTT. Encoded protein: CASSFSGRATEAFF.

The chain couples TRBV7-9 to TRBJ1-2; D call uncertain. The CDR3 is made up of 13 amino acids. Germline assignment: CDR1 SEHNR and CDR2 FQNEAQ (reference sequence). Trimming cost V 5 bases and J 1 base, with 8 bases left between them. The CDR3 loop reads CASSPGINYGYTF. The CDR3 nucleotides are TGTGCCAGCAGCCCCGGGATTAACTATGGCTACACCTTC.

The genes are TRBV4-1 and TRBJ2-1; 12 positions match TRBD2. V lost 1 base and J lost 8; bases outside the gene matches: 9. CDR3 length equals 17 residues. CDR1 and CDR2 from the germline V gene are MGHRA and YSYEKL. The CDR3 nucleotides read TGCGCCAGCAGCCAAGGTCCCACCCTAGCGGGGGGGGATGAGCAGTTCTTC. It yields the protein CASSQGPTLAGGDEQFF.

CDR3 protein: CASSERTLINLYNEQFF. The CDR3, as DNA: TGCGCCAGCAGTGAGCGCACTCTCATCAACCTTTACAATGAGCAGTTCTTC. This chain connects TRBV10-1 to TRBJ2-1; D uncertain. Trimming cost V 2 bases and J 4 bases, with 18 bases left between them. Germline-derived CDR1 and CDR2 are WNHNN and SYGVQD (reference sequence). The CDR3 is 17 residues long.

CDR3 residues: CASEPGQGSYEQYF. CDR3 sequence (DNA): TGTGCCAGTGAACCGGGACAGGGGTCCTACGAGCAGTACTTC. This rearrangement joins TRBV6-5 to TRBJ2-7, with 10 bases matching TRBD1. This CDR3 has 14 residues. V shed 9 bases, J shed 1 base, and the junction held 6 bases outside the gene matches. CDR1 is MNHEY and CDR2 is SVGAGI in the germline V gene.

The CDR3 loop is CASRPTGGYGYTF. The CDR3 region has the DNA TGTGCCAGCAGACCGACAGGGGGCTATGGCTACACCTTC. The chain couples TRBV6-5 to TRBJ1-2; 9 bases are shared with TRBD1. CDR1 is MNHEY, CDR2 SVGAGI, per germline. This CDR3 contains 13 residues. The J segment lost 4 bases and the V segment lost 6 bases, leaving 3 bases of the junction unmatched.

The sample holds a few counts of this clone. V is TRBV28 and J is TRBJ1-2, with D possibly matching TRBD1 (6 bases). This CDR3 contains 14 residues. Germline assignment: CDR1 MDHEN and CDR2 SYDVKM. V was trimmed by 1 base and J by 6 bases, leaving 12 bases between them. For the CDR3, the DNA is TGTGCCAGCAGTTTATCGGGGGGCTCGGATGGCTACACCTTC. Its translation is CASSLSGGSDGYTF.

The J gene is TRBJ2-7, the V gene TRBV7-9, with a possible D match to TRBD2 (6 bases). The CDR3 covers 15 residues. V lost 5 bases to trimming and J lost 3 bases, with 17 bases between them. Germline-derived CDR1 and CDR2 are SEHNR and FQNEAQ (reference sequence). Here the CDR3 reads CASSRSGTANYEQYF. The CDR3 region has the DNA TGTGCCAGCAGCCGTTCCGGGACTGCGAACTACGAGCAGTACTTC.

The CDR3: CASSLQGGQETQYF. CDR3 nucleotide sequence: TGTGCCAGCAGCCTCCAGGGGGGCCAAGAGACCCAGTACTTC. The gene calls are TRBV3-1 (or the pseudogene TRBV3-2) and TRBJ2-5, with D perhaps matching TRBD1 (7 bases). V shed 4 bases and J shed 1 base, with 10 bases lying between them. Germline values: CDR1 LGHDT, CDR2 YNNKEL (reference sequence). The CDR3 sequence is 14 residues long.

The chain joins TRBV9 to TRBJ2-1; 7 bases are shared with TRBD2. J lost 7 bases, V lost 7 bases, and 14 bases had no gene match. CDR3 size: 15 residues. Per germline, CDR1 SGDLS and CDR2 YYNGEE. CDR3 bases: TGTGCCAGCGAAAGGTCCGGACTAGGGCCTAATGAGCAGTTCTTC. Protein: CASERSGLGPNEQFF.

Only a few counts were recorded for this clone. This chain uses TRBV10-1 with TRBJ1-5; D is undetermined. Trimming shortened V by 3 bases and J by 5 bases, and 11 bases separated the two germline ends. The CDR3 sequence is 14 residues long. CDR1 is WNHNN, CDR2 SYGVQD, per germline (reference sequence). The CDR3 here is CASSDGGQYQPQHF. In nucleotides, the CDR3 is TGCGCCAGCAGTGACGGAGGGCAGTATCAGCCCCAGCATTTT.

The V gene is TRBV6-5, the J gene TRBJ2-1; TRBD1 is a possible D gene (6 bases). The V end was cut by 10 bases, the J end by 0 bases, with 13 bases between. Germline CDR1 and CDR2: MNHEY and SVGAGI. The length of the CDR3 is 14 residues. DNA for the CDR3: TGTGCCAACCACAGGGACAACTCCTACAATGAGCAGTTCTTC. This encodes CANHRDNSYNEQFF.

This clone was picked up a small number of times. This rearrangement joins TRBV18 to TRBJ1-6; TRBD1 agrees at 9 bases. From germline, CDR1 is KGHSH and CDR2 LQKENI. Trimming removed 6 bases from V and 9 bases from J; junction bases left unmatched: 9. This CDR3 has 15 amino acids. The CDR3 DNA reads TGTGCCAGCTCGCAGACCGGGGACAGGGTTTCACCCCTCCACTTT. Translated, it gives CASSQTGDRVSPLHF.

This clone has just a few counts. This CDR3 is CAISGLAGRTGELFF. The DNA for the CDR3 is TGTGCCATCAGTGGACTAGCGGGGAGAACCGGGGAGCTGTTTTTT. The gene calls are TRBV10-3 and TRBJ2-2; 11 nucleotides agree with TRBD2. The germline gives CDR1 ENHRY, CDR2 SYGVKD. The CDR3 is 15 amino acids. The ends lost 4 bases at V and 5 bases at J; junction bases unmatched: 3.

The J gene is TRBJ2-7, the V gene TRBV5-1; 11 bases line up with TRBD2. Germline CDR1 is SGHRS and CDR2 is YFSETQ. V was pared by 4 bases and J by 1 base, with 7 bases of the junction left unmatched. The CDR3 spans 16 residues. The chain's CDR3 is CASSDLTSGVSYEQYF. Written as DNA, the CDR3 is TGCGCCAGCAGCGACCTGACTAGCGGGGTTTCCTACGAGCAGTACTTC.

This chain joins TRBV19 and TRBJ1-2; 9 nucleotides line up with TRBD1. Germline V lookup: CDR1 LNHDA, CDR2 SQIVND (reference sequence). V lost 6 bases, J lost 4 bases, and 6 bases stayed unmatched. This CDR3 is built from 14 residues. The CDR3 bases are TGTGCCAGTAGAGTGACAGGGGGGAGCTATGGCTACACCTTC. Translating gives CASRVTGGSYGYTF.

This clone was seen just once. The chain joins TRBV7-9 to TRBJ2-7; 8 bases match TRBD2. The CDR3 has 14 amino acids. The germline gives CDR1 SEHNR, CDR2 FQNEAQ (reference sequence). Losses at the gene ends were 4 bases for V and 12 bases for J; bases not matched to a gene: 14. This CDR3 reads CASSYEAGEPLRYF. CDR3 bases: TGTGCCAGCAGCTACGAAGCGGGGGAGCCACTCAGGTACTTC.

The chain joins TRBV3-1 (or the pseudogene TRBV3-2) to TRBJ2-2, with 8 bases aligning to TRBD1. V was clipped by 3 bases and J by 4 bases; unmatched bases: 7. The V gene's germline CDR1 is LGHDT and CDR2 YNNKEL (reference sequence). The CDR3 consists of 16 residues. The CDR3 protein is CASSQAGGLRTGELFF. DNA for the CDR3: TGTGCCAGCAGCCAGGCAGGGGGCTTACGCACCGGGGAGCTGTTTTTT.

V is TRBV30 and J is TRBJ1-5; maybe TRBD1 (6 bases). The germline CDR1 and CDR2 sequences are GTSNPN and SVGIG (reference sequence). This CDR3 region has 16 residues. Between the trimmed V and J ends, which lost 1 base and 3 bases, there was a span of 16 bases. In DNA form, the CDR3 reads TGTGCCTGGAGTGCGTCTACGGACAGCAACAATCAGCCCCAGCATTTT. Residues: CAWSASTDSNNQPQHF.

This clone showed up just a few times. The chain employs TRBV6-6 and TRBJ1-1, with D unresolved. V lost 7 bases and J 1 base, leaving 13 bases between the germline ends. Germline V lookup: CDR1 MNHNY, CDR2 SVGAGI (reference sequence). This CDR3 region has 14 residues. This CDR3 is CASNSLQQNTEAFF. CDR3 nucleotide sequence: TGTGCCAGCAATAGCTTACAACAGAACACTGAAGCTTTCTTT.

This chain joins TRBV4-1 and TRBJ1-1; D is uncertain. V dropped 1 base and J dropped 4 bases, with 10 bases sitting between them. Germline lookup yields CDR1 MGHRA and CDR2 YSYEKL. The CDR3 sequence is 14 residues long. The chain's CDR3 is CASSQVQDGTEAFF. As DNA, the CDR3 is TGCGCCAGCAGCCAAGTCCAGGATGGCACTGAAGCTTTCTTT.

The rearrangement links TRBV4-1 to TRBJ2-7; 12 nucleotides align to TRBD1. This CDR3 comprises 17 residues. V lost 2 bases to trimming and J lost 5 bases; unmatched junction nucleotides: 10. Germline assignment: CDR1 MGHRA and CDR2 YSYEKL. Here the CDR3 reads CASSQSGTGGVSDEQYF. Written as DNA, the CDR3 is TGCGCCAGCAGCCAATCCGGGACAGGGGGCGTCAGCGACGAGCAGTACTTC.